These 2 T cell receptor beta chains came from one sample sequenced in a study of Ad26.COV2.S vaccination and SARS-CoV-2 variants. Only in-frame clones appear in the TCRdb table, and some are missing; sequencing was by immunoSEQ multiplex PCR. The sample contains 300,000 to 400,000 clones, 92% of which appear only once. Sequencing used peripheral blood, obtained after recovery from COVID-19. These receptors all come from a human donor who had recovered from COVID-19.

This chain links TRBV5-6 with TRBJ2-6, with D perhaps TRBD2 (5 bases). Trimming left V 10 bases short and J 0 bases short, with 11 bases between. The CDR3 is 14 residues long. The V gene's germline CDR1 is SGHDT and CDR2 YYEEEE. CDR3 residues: CAGGTRSGANVLTF. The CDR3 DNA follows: TGTGCCGGAGGCACCCGCTCTGGGGCCAACGTCCTGACTTTC.

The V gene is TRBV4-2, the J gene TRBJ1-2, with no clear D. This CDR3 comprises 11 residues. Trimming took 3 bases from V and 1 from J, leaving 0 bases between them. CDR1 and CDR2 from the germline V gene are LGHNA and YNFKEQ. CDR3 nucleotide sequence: TGTGCCAGCAGCCATAACTATGGCTACACCTTC. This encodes CASSHNYGYTF.